The clone carrying this T cell receptor beta chain was counted ten times or more. Antigen unknown. The data belong to a study of T cells in Graves' hyperthyroidism and ophthalmopathy. General study results and limits: Ophthalmopathy and stable hyperthyroidism were separated by a 13 V-J model. Most clonotypes expanded in the thyroid (above 0.001) were also present in blood. Onset of ophthalmopathy came a median around 7.1 months after the model predicted it.

V was clipped by 4 bases and J by 4 bases; unmatched bases: 4. The CDR3 is 14 residues long. CDR1 and CDR2 from the germline V gene are KGHDR and SFDVKD. Clinicians diagnosed patients from clinical symptoms, serum thyroxine and TRAb, thyroid ultrasound and orbital computed tomography. TCR beta CDR3 regions were amplified from RNA. Researchers ran a first-round RT-PCR on the TCR CDR3 using the HTBI primer set. MiXCR, applied by TCRdb to the multiplex PCR reads, yields one record per CDR3 protein. The table lists 480,000 or so distinct CDR3 sequences, approximately 49% of them singletons, with around 44% in the top ten.

Sequencing used peripheral blood or thyroid tissue (not recorded which). The chain links TRBV24-1 to TRBJ1-1, with TRBD1 identical over 8 bases. The clonotype was recovered from an adult woman with Graves' disease, either hyperthyroidism or ophthalmopathy (not recorded which). CDR3 in DNA: TGTGCCACCAGTGACTCGGACAGGGTCACTGAAGCTTTCTTT. Translating it yields CATSDSDRVTEAFF.